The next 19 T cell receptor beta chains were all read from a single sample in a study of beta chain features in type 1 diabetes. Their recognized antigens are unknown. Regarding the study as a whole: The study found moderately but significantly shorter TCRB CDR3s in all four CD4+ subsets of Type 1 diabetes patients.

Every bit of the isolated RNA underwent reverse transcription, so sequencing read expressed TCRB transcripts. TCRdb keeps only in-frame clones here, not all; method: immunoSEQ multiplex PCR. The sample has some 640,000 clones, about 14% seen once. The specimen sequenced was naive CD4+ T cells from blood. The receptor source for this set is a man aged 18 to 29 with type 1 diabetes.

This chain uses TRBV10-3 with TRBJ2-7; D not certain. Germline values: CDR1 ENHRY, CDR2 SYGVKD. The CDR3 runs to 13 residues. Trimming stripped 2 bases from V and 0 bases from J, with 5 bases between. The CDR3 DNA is TGTGCCATCAGTGAGGGTTACTCCTACGAGCAGTACTTC. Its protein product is CAISEGYSYEQYF.

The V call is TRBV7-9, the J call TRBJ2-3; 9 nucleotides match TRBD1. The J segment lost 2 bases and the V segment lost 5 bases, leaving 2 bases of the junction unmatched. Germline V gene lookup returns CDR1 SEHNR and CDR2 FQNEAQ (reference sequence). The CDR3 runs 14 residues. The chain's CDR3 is CASSRDRVTDTQYF. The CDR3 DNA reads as TGTGCCAGCAGCCGGGACAGGGTCACAGATACGCAGTATTTT.

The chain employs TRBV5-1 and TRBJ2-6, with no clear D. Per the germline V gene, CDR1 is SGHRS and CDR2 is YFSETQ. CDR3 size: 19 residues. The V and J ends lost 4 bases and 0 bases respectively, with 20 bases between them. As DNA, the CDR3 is TGCGCCAGCAGCCTCTTGGGCTTCACCGTCAACTCTGGGGCCAACGTCCTGACTTTC. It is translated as CASSLLGFTVNSGANVLTF.

CDR3 amino acids: CASSLEPRATGELFF. In DNA, the CDR3 is TGTGCCAGCAGCTTAGAACCGAGAGCCACCGGGGAGCTGTTTTTT. The J gene is TRBJ2-2, the V gene TRBV7-2; no clear D gene. V gave up 1 base and J gave up 4 bases, with 10 bases separating them. Germline CDR1 is SGHTA and CDR2 is FQGNSA. CDR3 length: 15 residues.

The CDR3 region has the DNA TGCGCCAGCAGCTGGGGACAGGGGGATAGCTATGGCTACACCTTC. Its translation: CASSWGQGDSYGYTF. The chain recombines TRBV5-1 with TRBJ1-2; 11 bases fit TRBD1. Germline CDR1 SGHRS, CDR2 YFSETQ. This CDR3 is built from 15 residues. Trimming took 3 bases from V and 4 from J; bases not matched to a gene: 5. The whole variable domain, filled in from reference TRBV5-1 and TRBJ1-2, reads KAGVTQTPRYLIKTRGQQVTLSCSPISGHRSVSWYQQTPGQGLQFLFEYFSETQRNKGNFPGRFSGRQFSNSRSEMNVSTLELGDSALYLCASSWGQGDSYGYTFGSGTRLTVV.

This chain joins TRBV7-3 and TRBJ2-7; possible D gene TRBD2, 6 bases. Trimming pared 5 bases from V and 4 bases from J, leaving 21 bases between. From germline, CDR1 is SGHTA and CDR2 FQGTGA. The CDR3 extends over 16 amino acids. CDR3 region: CASSPQGGNLVYEQYF. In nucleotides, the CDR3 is TGTGCCAGCAGCCCTCAGGGCGGGAATCTGGTTTACGAGCAGTACTTC.

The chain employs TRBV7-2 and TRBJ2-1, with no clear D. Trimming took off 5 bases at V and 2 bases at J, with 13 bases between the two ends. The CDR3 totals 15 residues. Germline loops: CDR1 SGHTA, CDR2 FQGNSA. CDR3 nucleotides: TGTGCCAGCAGCCCCCCTCGCGTCCCCTACAATGAGCAGTTCTTC. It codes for CASSPPRVPYNEQFF.

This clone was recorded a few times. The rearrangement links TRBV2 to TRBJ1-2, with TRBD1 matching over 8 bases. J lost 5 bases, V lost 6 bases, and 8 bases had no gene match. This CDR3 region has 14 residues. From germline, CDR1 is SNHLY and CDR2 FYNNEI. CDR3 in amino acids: CASRGGTGPYGYTF. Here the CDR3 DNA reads TGTGCCAGCAGAGGAGGGACAGGCCCATATGGCTACACCTTC. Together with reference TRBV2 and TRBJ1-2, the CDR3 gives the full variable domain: EPEVTQTPSHQVTQMGQEVILRCVPISNHLYFYWYRQILGQKVEFLVSFYNNEISEKSEIFDDQFSVERPDGSNFTLKIRSTKLEDSAMYFCASRGGTGPYGYTFGSGTRLTVV.

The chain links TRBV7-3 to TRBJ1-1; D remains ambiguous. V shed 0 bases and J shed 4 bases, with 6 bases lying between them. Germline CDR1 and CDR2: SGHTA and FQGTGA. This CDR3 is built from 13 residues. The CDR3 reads CASSLTVRTEAFF. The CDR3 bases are TGTGCCAGCAGCTTAACAGTGCGCACTGAAGCTTTCTTT.

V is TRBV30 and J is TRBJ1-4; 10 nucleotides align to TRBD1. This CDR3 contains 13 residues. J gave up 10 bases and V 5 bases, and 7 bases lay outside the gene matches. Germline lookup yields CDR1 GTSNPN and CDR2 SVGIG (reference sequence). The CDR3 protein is CAWGRQGAGKLFF. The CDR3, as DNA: TGTGCCTGGGGTAGACAGGGGGCTGGAAAACTGTTTTTT.

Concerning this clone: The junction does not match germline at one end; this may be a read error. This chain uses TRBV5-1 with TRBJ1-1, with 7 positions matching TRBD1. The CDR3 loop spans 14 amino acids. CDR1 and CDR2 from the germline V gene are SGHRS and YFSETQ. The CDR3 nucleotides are TGCGCCAGCAGGTTGGACAGGACGAGAACTGAAGCTTTCTTT. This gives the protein CASRLDRTRTEAFF.

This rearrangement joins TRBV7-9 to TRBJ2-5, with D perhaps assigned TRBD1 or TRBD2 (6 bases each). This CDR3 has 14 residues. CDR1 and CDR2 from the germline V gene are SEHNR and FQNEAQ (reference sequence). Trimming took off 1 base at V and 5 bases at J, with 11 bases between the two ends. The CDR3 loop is CASSLDGGAETQYF. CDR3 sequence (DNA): TGTGCCAGCAGCTTAGACGGGGGCGCGGAGACCCAGTACTTC.

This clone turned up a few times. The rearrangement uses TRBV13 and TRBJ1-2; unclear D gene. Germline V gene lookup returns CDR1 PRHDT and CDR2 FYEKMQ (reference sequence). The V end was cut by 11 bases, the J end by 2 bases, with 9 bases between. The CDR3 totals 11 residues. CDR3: CAGGGNYGYTF. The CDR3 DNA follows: TGTGCCGGCGGTGGAAACTATGGCTACACCTTC.

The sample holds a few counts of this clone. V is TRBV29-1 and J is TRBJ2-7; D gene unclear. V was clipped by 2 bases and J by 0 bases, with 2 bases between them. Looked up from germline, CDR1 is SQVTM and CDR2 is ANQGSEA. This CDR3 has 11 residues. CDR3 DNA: TGCAGCGTTGAAACCTCCTACGAGCAGTACTTC. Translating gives CSVETSYEQYF.

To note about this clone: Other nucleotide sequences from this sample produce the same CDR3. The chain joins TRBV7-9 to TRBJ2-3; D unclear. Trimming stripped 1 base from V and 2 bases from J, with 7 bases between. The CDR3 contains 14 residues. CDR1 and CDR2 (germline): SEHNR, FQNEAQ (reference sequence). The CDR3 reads CASSLGLSTDTQYF. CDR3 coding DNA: TGTGCCAGCAGCTTAGGGCTTTCCACAGATACGCAGTATTTT.

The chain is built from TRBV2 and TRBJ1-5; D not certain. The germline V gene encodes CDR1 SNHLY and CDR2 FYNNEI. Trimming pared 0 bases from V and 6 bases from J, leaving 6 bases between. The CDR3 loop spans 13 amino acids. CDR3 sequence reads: CASSEAWVQPQHF. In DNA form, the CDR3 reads TGTGCCAGCAGTGAAGCCTGGGTTCAGCCCCAGCATTTT.

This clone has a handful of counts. CDR3 region: CARESTGVYEQFF. The CDR3 nucleotides are TGTGCCAGGGAAAGTACAGGGGTGTATGAGCAGTTCTTC. V usage is TRBV6-5 and J usage is TRBJ2-1; 7 bases map to TRBD1. The V gene end was trimmed by 9 bases and the J gene end by 8 bases; junction bases not matched to a gene: 10. The CDR3 is made up of 13 amino acids. Germline assignment: CDR1 MNHEY and CDR2 SVGAGI.

CDR3 bases: TGTGCCAGCAGCTTAGGAAGCGGCAGGGACACTGAAGCTTTCTTT. The encoded protein is CASSLGSGRDTEAFF. This sequence joins TRBV7-9 and TRBJ1-1, with a possible D match to TRBD1 (5 bases). The CDR3 consists of 15 residues. The V gene lost 1 base and the J gene lost 3 bases, with 12 bases spanning the gap. Germline V gene sequence: CDR1 SEHNR, CDR2 FQNEAQ (reference sequence).

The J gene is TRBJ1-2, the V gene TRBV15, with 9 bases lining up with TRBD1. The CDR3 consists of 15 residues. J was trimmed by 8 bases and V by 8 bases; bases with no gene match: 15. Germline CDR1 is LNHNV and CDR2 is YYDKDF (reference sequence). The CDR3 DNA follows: TGTGCCACCGCACCGGGGTGGGACAGGGTGCTCGGCTACACCTTC. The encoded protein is CATAPGWDRVLGYTF.